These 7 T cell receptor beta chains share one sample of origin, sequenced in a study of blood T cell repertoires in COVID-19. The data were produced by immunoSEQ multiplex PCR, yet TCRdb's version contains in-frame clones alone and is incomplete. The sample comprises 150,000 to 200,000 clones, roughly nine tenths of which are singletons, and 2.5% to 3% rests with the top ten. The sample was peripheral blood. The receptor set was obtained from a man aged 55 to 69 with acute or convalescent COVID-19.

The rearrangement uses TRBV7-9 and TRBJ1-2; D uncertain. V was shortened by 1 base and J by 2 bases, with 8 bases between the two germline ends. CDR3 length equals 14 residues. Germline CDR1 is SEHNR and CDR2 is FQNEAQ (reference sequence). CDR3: CASSLDTINYGYTF. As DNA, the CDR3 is TGTGCCAGCAGCTTAGATACAATAAACTATGGCTACACCTTC.

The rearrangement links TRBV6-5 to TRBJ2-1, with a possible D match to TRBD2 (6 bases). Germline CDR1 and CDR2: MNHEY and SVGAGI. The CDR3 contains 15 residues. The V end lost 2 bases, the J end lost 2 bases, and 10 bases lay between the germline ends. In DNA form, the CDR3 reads TGTGCCAGCAGTTACGGCGGGGCCCCCTACAATGAGCAGTTCTTC. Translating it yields CASSYGGAPYNEQFF.

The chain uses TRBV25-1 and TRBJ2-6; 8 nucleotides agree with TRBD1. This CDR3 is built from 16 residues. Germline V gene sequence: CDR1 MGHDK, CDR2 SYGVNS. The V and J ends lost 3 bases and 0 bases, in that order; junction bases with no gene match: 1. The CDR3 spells CASSEGQVSGANVLTF. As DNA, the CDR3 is TGTGCCAGCAGTGAGGGACAGGTCTCTGGGGCCAACGTCCTGACTTTC.

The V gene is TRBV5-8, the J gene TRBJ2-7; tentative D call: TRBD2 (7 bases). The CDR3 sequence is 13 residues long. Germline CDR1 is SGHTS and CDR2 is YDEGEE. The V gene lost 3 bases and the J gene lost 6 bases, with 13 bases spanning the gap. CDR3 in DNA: TGTGCCAGCAGCTGGGGGGGGCCGGGCGAGCAGTACTTC. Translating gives CASSWGGPGEQYF.

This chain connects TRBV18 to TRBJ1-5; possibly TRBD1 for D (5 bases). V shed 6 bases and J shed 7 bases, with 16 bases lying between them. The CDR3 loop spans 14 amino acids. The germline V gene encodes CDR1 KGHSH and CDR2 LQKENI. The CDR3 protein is CASSQIGQTQPQHF. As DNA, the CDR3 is TGTGCCAGCTCGCAGATCGGACAAACCCAGCCCCAGCATTTT. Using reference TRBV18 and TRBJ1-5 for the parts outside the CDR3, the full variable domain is NAGVMQNPRHLVRRRGQEARLRCSPMKGHSHVYWYRQLPEEGLKFMVYLQKENIIDESGMPKERFSAEFPKEGPSILRIQQVVRGDSAAYFCASSQIGQTQPQHFGDGTRLSIL.

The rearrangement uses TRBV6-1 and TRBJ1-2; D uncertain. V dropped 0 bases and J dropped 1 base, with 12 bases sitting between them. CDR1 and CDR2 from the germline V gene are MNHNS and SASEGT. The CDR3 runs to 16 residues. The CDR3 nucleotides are TGTGCCAGCAGTGAAGCGGTTTATAGAAATAACTATGGCTACACCTTC. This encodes CASSEAVYRNNYGYTF.

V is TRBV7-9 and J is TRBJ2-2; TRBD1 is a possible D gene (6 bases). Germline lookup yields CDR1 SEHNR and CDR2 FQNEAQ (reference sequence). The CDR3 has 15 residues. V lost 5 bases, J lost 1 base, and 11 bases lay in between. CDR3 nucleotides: TGTGCCAGCAGCCTCTTGGGACAGAACACCGGGGAGCTGTTTTTT. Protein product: CASSLLGQNTGELFF. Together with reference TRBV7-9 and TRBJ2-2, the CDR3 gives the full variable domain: DTGVSQNPRHKITKRGQNVTFRCDPISEHNRLYWYRQTLGQGPEFLTYFQNEAQLEKSRLLSDRFSAERPKGSFSTLEIQRTEQGDSAMYLCASSLLGQNTGELFFGEGSRLTVL.